These 25 T cell receptor beta chains originate from one sample sequenced in a study of cytomegalovirus exposure and HLA in healthy donors. Primers: 60 Vbeta forward and 13 Jbeta reverse. Here immunoSEQ multiplex PCR was the method, and the copy in TCRdb shows in-frame clones only, minus some. Altogether approximately 140,000 clones are present, more than 70% being singletons, with the ten largest covering 1% to 1.5%. What was sequenced was PBMCs. These TCRs come from a male donor in good health and CMV-seropositive.

This rearrangement joins TRBV6-5 to TRBJ2-3, with D perhaps matching TRBD2 (5 bases). The germline gives CDR1 MNHEY, CDR2 SVGAGI. The CDR3 consists of 12 residues. V lost 5 bases and J 6 bases, leaving 9 bases between the germline ends. The DNA for the CDR3 is TGTGCCAGCAGTCAACAGCGGGATACGCAGTATTTT. Translation gives CASSQQRDTQYF.

The rearrangement joins TRBV6-5 to TRBJ2-5, with 7 bases aligning to TRBD2. The CDR3 has 14 residues. The V gene end was trimmed by 6 bases and the J gene end by 5 bases; junction bases not matched to a gene: 9. Germline CDR1 and CDR2: MNHEY and SVGAGI. This CDR3 is CASRPLASWETQYF. In DNA form, the CDR3 reads TGTGCCAGCAGACCACTAGCGAGCTGGGAGACCCAGTACTTC.

This clone was recorded once. The rearrangement links TRBV15 to TRBJ2-3; 12 nucleotides line up with TRBD2. Germline V gene lookup returns CDR1 LNHNV and CDR2 YYDKDF (reference sequence). With V trimmed by 1 base and J by 0 bases, 8 bases remained unmatched. The CDR3 length is 19 residues. The CDR3 nucleotides are TGTGCCACCAGCAGAGGGGGGACTAGCGGGTTCACTAGCACAGATACGCAGTATTTT. Protein: CATSRGGTSGFTSTDTQYF.

The chain uses TRBV28 and TRBJ2-7; 8 bases map to TRBD1. Germline lookup yields CDR1 MDHEN and CDR2 SYDVKM. This CDR3 comprises 14 residues. Unmatched junction bases numbered 8, after V lost 4 bases and J lost 6 bases. In nucleotides, the CDR3 is TGTGCCAGCAGTTCAGGACAGGGTATAAGCGAGCAGTACTTC. Protein product: CASSSGQGISEQYF.

This chain connects TRBV2 to TRBJ2-1, with 7 bases aligning to TRBD2. Germline V gene sequence: CDR1 SNHLY, CDR2 FYNNEI. J lost 5 bases, V lost 7 bases, and 8 bases had no gene match. This CDR3 has 14 residues. CDR3 coding DNA: TGTGCCAGCATAGCTAGCGGTCACCACAATGAGCAGTTCTTC. This codes for CASIASGHHNEQFF.

This rearrangement joins TRBV9 to TRBJ2-3; 14 nucleotides line up with TRBD2. This CDR3 region has 18 residues. After removal of 4 bases from V and 5 bases from J, the junction contained 12 bases not matched to a gene. Germline V gives CDR1 SGDLS, CDR2 YYNGEE. The CDR3 loop reads CASSIAPGTSGRGDTQYF. CDR3 bases: TGTGCCAGCAGCATCGCCCCCGGGACTAGCGGGAGAGGAGATACGCAGTATTTT.

This clone was detected only a few times. The chain couples TRBV4-3 to TRBJ2-1; TRBD2 aligns across 15 bases. Germline CDR1 is LGHNA and CDR2 is YSLEER. The CDR3 spans 17 residues. Trimming at V came to 4 bases and at J to 8 bases, leaving 9 bases not matched to a gene. CDR3 amino acids: CASSPSPGLAGGDEQFF. The CDR3 DNA follows: TGCGCCAGCAGCCCCTCCCCGGGACTAGCGGGAGGCGATGAGCAGTTCTTC.

The CDR3 sequence is CASSQDRVSGSGYEQYF. Here the CDR3 DNA reads TGCGCCAGCAGCCAAGATAGAGTATCCGGGAGTGGATACGAGCAGTACTTC. The V call is TRBV4-3, the J call TRBJ2-7, with TRBD2 as a possible D gene (6 bases). Germline V gene data show CDR1 as LGHNA and CDR2 as YSLEER. The CDR3 totals 17 residues. Trimming cost V 0 bases and J 4 bases, with 19 bases left between them.

V is TRBV9 and J is TRBJ2-7; 11 bases align to TRBD2. Losses at the gene ends were 4 bases for V and 6 bases for J; bases not matched to a gene: 15. The CDR3 is 17 residues long. Germline assignment: CDR1 SGDLS and CDR2 YYNGEE. CDR3 nucleotide sequence: TGTGCCAGCAGCCTGGGGGGGCTAGCGGGGGGAAGAGGCGAGCAGTACTTC. It codes for CASSLGGLAGGRGEQYF.

V gene TRBV6-6 combines with J gene TRBJ2-1; D gene ambiguous. The ends were cut back, 5 bases at V and 4 bases at J, with 6 bases in the middle. CDR1 and CDR2 from the germline V gene are MNHNY and SVGAGI (reference sequence). CDR3 size: 12 residues. The CDR3 here is CASSELYNEQFF. The CDR3, as DNA: TGTGCCAGCAGTGAGCTGTACAATGAGCAGTTCTTC.

CDR3: CASSNSGLPPDTQYF. The CDR3 region has the DNA TGCGCCAGCAGCAATAGCGGGCTGCCCCCAGATACGCAGTATTTT. The genes are TRBV10-2 and TRBJ2-3, with 7 nucleotides matching TRBD2. Trimming cost V 6 bases and J 4 bases; bases outside gene matches: 10. CDR3 length equals 15 residues. Germline CDR1 is WSHSY and CDR2 is SAAADI.

The chain couples TRBV6-5 to TRBJ2-7; 7 bases align to TRBD1. The CDR3 length is 14 residues. CDR1 and CDR2 from the germline V gene are MNHEY and SVGAGI. V dropped 6 bases and J dropped 5; count of bases not matched to a gene: 10. This CDR3 reads CASSHRQGWDEQYF. CDR3 in DNA: TGTGCCAGCAGCCATCGACAGGGATGGGACGAGCAGTACTTC.

This chain uses TRBV7-8 with TRBJ2-1; the match to TRBD1 covers 8 bases. The CDR3 length is 15 residues. V lost 5 bases, J lost 2 bases, and 5 bases stayed unmatched. Germline CDR1 and CDR2: SGHVS and FQNEAQ. CDR3 sequence reads: CASSLDRGPYNEQFF. In DNA, the CDR3 is TGTGCCAGCAGCCTAGACAGGGGCCCCTACAATGAGCAGTTCTTC.

The chain links TRBV14 to TRBJ2-7; D possibly corresponds to TRBD2 (6 bases). This CDR3 has 15 amino acids. CDR1 is SGHDN and CDR2 is FVKESK in the germline V gene. V shed 3 bases and J shed 3 bases, with 15 bases lying between them. The CDR3 bases are TGTGCCAGCAGCCACGGGGGAAACCCGCTCTACGAGCAGTACTTC. Translating it yields CASSHGGNPLYEQYF.

The chain employs TRBV7-3 and TRBJ2-3; D is perhaps TRBD2 (6 bases). Germline CDR1 SGHTA, CDR2 FQGTGA. The CDR3 has 15 residues. Trimming cost V 3 bases and J 0 bases, with 10 bases left between them. CDR3 nucleotides: TGTGCCAGCAGCTTCGGACTAACTAGCACAGATACGCAGTATTTT. Amino acid sequence: CASSFGLTSTDTQYF.

This clone was detected once. The genes are TRBV7-8 and TRBJ1-1, with 7 bases aligning to TRBD1. The CDR3 extends over 16 amino acids. Germline V gene sequence: CDR1 SGHVS, CDR2 FQNEAQ. The V gene end was trimmed by 5 bases and the J gene end by 1 base; junction bases not matched to a gene: 10. The CDR3 coding sequence is TGTGCCAGCAGCGACCCAGGGGGGTCAAGGAACACTGAAGCTTTCTTT. This gives the protein CASSDPGGSRNTEAFF.

This rearrangement joins TRBV5-4 to TRBJ1-2; D uncertain. This CDR3 has 14 amino acids. The V and J ends lost 0 bases and 4 bases respectively, with 10 bases between them. Germline CDR1 is SGHNT and CDR2 is YYREEE (reference sequence). CDR3 residues: CASSLAWTTYGYTF. The CDR3, as DNA: TGTGCCAGCAGCTTGGCCTGGACTACCTATGGCTACACCTTC. The entire variable domain, with the rest obtained from reference TRBV5-4 and TRBJ1-2, is as follows: ETGVTQSPTHLIKTRGQQVTLRCSSQSGHNTVSWYQQALGQGPQFIFQYYREEENGRGNFPPRFSGLQFPNYSSELNVNALELDDSALYLCASSLAWTTYGYTFGSGTRLTVV.

This clone has just a few counts. The chain couples TRBV29-1 to TRBJ2-3; 9 bases line up with TRBD2. This CDR3 has 17 amino acids. With 0 bases clipped from V and 3 bases from J, the junction kept 10 bases outside the gene matches. CDR1 and CDR2 (germline): SQVTM, ANQGSEA. CDR3 region: CSVEDPLSGSGTDTQYF. DNA for the CDR3: TGCAGCGTTGAAGACCCCCTTAGCGGGAGCGGGACAGATACGCAGTATTTT.

The sample holds a few counts of this clone. The chain uses TRBV5-5 and TRBJ2-5; D call uncertain. CDR3 length: 14 residues. V was trimmed by 0 bases and J by 1 base, leaving 7 bases between them. Germline assignment: CDR1 SGHKS and CDR2 YYEKEE (reference sequence). CDR3 DNA sequence: TGTGCCAGCAGCTTGGTTGCCAGCCAAGAGACCCAGTACTTC. It translates to CASSLVASQETQYF.

This clone was found a few times. The chain combines TRBV2 with TRBJ1-4; no clear D gene. Trimming took 6 bases from V and 8 from J, leaving 19 bases between them. Germline V gene data show CDR1 as SNHLY and CDR2 as FYNNEI. This CDR3 contains 15 residues. The CDR3 spells CASSRVMPIGEKLFF. CDR3 nucleotides: TGTGCCAGCAGCCGTGTGATGCCCATCGGGGAAAAACTGTTTTTT.

This chain uses TRBV6-5 with TRBJ2-7; D is possibly TRBD2 (6 bases). CDR1 is MNHEY and CDR2 is SVGAGI in the germline V gene. Trimming removed 5 bases at V and 5 bases at J, with 13 bases between. The CDR3 runs to 13 residues. The CDR3 spells CASSVREVHEQYF. CDR3 DNA sequence: TGTGCCAGCAGTGTCAGGGAGGTCCACGAGCAGTACTTC.

This clone was observed a single time. Compared with germline, one end of the junction differs, possibly owing to a read error. The rearrangement joins TRBV13 to TRBJ1-1, with D tentatively TRBD1 (5 bases). This CDR3 has 13 amino acids. Germline loops: CDR1 PRHDT, CDR2 FYEKMQ (reference sequence). CDR3 bases: TGTGCCAGCAGCTTAATTCAGGACACAGAAGCTTTCTTT. Residues: CASSLIQDTEAFF.

The genes are TRBV11-2 and TRBJ2-7; 7 nucleotides align to TRBD1. CDR1 is SGHAT and CDR2 is FQNNGV in the germline V gene. V lost 1 base to trimming and J lost 5 bases; unmatched junction nucleotides: 11. This CDR3 is built from 16 residues. The CDR3 loop is CASSLGTGQPFNEQYF. The CDR3 DNA reads TGTGCCAGCAGCTTAGGCACGGGACAGCCGTTTAACGAGCAGTACTTC.

V is TRBV6-5 and J is TRBJ1-5; no definite D call. Germline CDR1 MNHEY, CDR2 SVGAGI. The CDR3 runs to 14 residues. The V end was cut by 6 bases, the J end by 6 bases, with 15 bases between. In DNA, the CDR3 is TGTGCCAGCAGCCGAACTACCGGCGGTCAGCCCCAGCATTTT. This encodes CASSRTTGGQPQHF.

The V call is TRBV6-5, the J call TRBJ1-5, with 7 nucleotides matching TRBD1. The J segment lost 6 bases and the V segment lost 8 bases, leaving 10 bases of the junction unmatched. Germline lookup yields CDR1 MNHEY and CDR2 SVGAGI. The CDR3 has 14 residues. The CDR3 region has the DNA TGTGCCAGCCCAAGGACAGGAGCGATTCAGCCCCAGCATTTT. Its translation: CASPRTGAIQPQHF.